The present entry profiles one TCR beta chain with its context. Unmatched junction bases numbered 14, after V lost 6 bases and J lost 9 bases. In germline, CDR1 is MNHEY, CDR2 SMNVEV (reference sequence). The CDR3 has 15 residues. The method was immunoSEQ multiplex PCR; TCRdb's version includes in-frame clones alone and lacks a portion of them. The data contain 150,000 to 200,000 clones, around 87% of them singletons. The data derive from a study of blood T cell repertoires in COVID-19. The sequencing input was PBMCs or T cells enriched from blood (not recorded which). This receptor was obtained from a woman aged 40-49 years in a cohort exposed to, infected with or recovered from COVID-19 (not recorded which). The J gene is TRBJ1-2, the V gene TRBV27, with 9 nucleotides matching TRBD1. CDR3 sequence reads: CASSASRTGEDCYTF. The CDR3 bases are TGTGCCAGCAGCGCTTCCAGGACAGGGGAGGATTGCTACACCTTC.